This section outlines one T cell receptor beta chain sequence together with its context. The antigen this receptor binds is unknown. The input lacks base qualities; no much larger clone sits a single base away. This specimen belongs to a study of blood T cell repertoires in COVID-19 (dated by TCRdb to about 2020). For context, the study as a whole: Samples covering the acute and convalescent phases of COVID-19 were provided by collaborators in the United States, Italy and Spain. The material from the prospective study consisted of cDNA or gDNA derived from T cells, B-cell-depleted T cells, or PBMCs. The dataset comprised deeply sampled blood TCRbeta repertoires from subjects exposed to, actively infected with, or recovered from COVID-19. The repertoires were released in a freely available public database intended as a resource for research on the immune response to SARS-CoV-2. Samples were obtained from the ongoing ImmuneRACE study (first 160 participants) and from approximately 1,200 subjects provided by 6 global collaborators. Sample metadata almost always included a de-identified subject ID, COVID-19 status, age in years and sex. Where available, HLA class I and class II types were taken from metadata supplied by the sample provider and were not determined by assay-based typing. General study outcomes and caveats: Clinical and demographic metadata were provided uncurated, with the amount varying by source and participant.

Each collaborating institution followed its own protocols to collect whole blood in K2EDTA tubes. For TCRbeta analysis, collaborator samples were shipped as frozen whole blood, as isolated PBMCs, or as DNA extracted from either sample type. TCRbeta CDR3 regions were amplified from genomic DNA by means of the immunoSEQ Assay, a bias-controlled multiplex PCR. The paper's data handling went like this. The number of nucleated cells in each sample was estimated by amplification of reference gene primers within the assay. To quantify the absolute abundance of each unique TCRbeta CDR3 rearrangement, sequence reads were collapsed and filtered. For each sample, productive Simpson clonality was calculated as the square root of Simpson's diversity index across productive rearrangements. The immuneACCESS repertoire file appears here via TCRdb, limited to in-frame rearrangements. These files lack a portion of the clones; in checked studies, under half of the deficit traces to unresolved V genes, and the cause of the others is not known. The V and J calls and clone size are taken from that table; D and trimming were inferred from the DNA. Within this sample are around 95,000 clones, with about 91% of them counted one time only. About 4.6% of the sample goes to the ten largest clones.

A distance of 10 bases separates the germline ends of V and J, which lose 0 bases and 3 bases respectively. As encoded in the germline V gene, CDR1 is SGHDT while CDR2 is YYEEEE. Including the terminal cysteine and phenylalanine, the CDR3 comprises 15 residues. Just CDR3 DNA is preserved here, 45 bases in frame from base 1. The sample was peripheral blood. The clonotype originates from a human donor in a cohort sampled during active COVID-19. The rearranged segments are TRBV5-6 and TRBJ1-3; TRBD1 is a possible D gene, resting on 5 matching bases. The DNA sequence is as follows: TGTGCCAGCAGCTTGGTAGGGGCTATTGGAAACACCATATATTTT. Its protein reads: CASSLVGAIGNTIYF. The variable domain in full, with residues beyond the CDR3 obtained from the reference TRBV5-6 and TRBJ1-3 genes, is DAGVTQSPTHLIKTRGQQVTLRCSPKSGHDTVSWYQQALGQGPQFIFQYYEEEERQRGNFPDRFSGHQFPNYSSELNVNALLLGDSALYLCASSLVGAIGNTIYFGEGSWLTVV.